What follows are 18 T cell receptor beta chains derived from one specimen sequenced in a study of neurological immune-mediated disorders. Each CDR3 protein gets one entry after TCRdb re-called the 5' RACE reads with MiXCR. The data show 50,000 to 60,000 distinct CDR3 sequences, about 4% seen once. Sequencing used CD4+ T cells from blood. Source of these receptors: a middle-aged woman with multiple sclerosis.

This clonotype was detected ten times or more. V gene TRBV20-1 combines with J gene TRBJ1-2; 11 bases line up with TRBD1. The CDR3 is 16 residues long. Germline V gene lookup returns CDR1 DFQATT and CDR2 SNEGSKA (reference sequence). Germline trimming cut 5 bases from V and 3 bases from J; bases unmatched to any gene: 11. The CDR3 region is CSAPTGTGGVDYGYTF. As DNA, the CDR3 is TGCAGTGCTCCAACGGGGACAGGGGGGGTAGACTATGGCTACACCTTC.

There are many counts of this clonotype. This chain joins TRBV2 and TRBJ2-1, with a weak D call TRBD1 (6 bases). Germline lookup yields CDR1 SNHLY and CDR2 FYNNEI. This CDR3 is 13 amino acids long. V was pared by 8 bases and J by 7 bases, with 15 bases between. CDR3 nucleotides: TGTGCCAGCGCCGGTGGCAGGGGAAATGAGCAGTTCTTC. Protein sequence: CASAGGRGNEQFF.

This clonotype was recorded at least ten times. The chain combines TRBV10-2 with TRBJ2-3; 13 bases are shared with TRBD2. There are 17 residues in the CDR3. The ends lost 2 bases at V and 5 bases at J; junction bases unmatched: 7. The germline CDR1 and CDR2 sequences are WSHSY and SAAADI. As DNA, the CDR3 is TGCGCCAGCAGTGAGACCACTAGCGGGGGGGTTAGAGATACGCAGTATTTT. Translation: CASSETTSGGVRDTQYF.

At least ten counts were recorded for this clonotype. This chain joins TRBV20-1 and TRBJ1-1, with D maybe TRBD1 (6 bases). The CDR3 is 13 amino acids. In germline, CDR1 is DFQATT, CDR2 SNEGSKA (reference sequence). The V gene lost 0 bases and the J gene lost 1 base, with 6 bases spanning the gap. This CDR3 reads CSAREQGNTEAFF. CDR3 nucleotide sequence: TGCAGTGCTAGAGAACAGGGGAACACTGAAGCTTTCTTT.

At least ten counts were recorded for this clonotype. The chain has TRBV6-5 and TRBJ2-7; D is perhaps TRBD2 (6 bases). V was clipped by 7 bases and J by 7 bases, with 17 bases between them. This CDR3 contains 13 residues. Germline V gene sequence: CDR1 MNHEY, CDR2 SVGAGI. CDR3 DNA: TGTGCCAGCAATCCCCCCGGGGGTAGGGAGCAGTACTTC. This translates into CASNPPGGREQYF.

By share, this clonotype ranks as medium-sized. The chain is built from TRBV20-1 and TRBJ1-2; D not resolved. CDR3 length equals 13 residues. Trimming removed 0 bases at V and 4 bases at J, with 9 bases between. Germline V gives CDR1 DFQATT, CDR2 SNEGSKA (reference sequence). The CDR3 loop is CSARDQVSYGYTF. In DNA, the CDR3 is TGCAGTGCTAGAGATCAGGTCTCCTATGGCTACACCTTC.

This clonotype was counted at least ten times. The rearrangement joins TRBV2 to TRBJ1-2; TRBD1 is a possible D gene (5 bases). Germline assignment: CDR1 SNHLY and CDR2 FYNNEI. The V end was cut by 3 bases, the J end by 6 bases, with 8 bases between. The CDR3 covers 12 residues. The CDR3 nucleotides are TGTGCCAGCAGTGATGAGGGGCATGGCTACACCTTC. Amino acids: CASSDEGHGYTF.

This clonotype was recorded many times. V gene TRBV18 combines with J gene TRBJ2-2; D unresolved. V was shortened by 2 bases and J by 0 bases, with 4 bases between the two germline ends. The CDR3 is 14 residues long. Germline V lookup: CDR1 KGHSH, CDR2 LQKENI. The CDR3 nucleotides are TGTGCCAGCTCACCATGGGCGAACACCGGGGAGCTGTTTTTT. This gives the protein CASSPWANTGELFF. The variable domain in full, completed from reference TRBV18 and TRBJ2-2, reads NAGVMQNPRHLVRRRGQEARLRCSPMKGHSHVYWYRQLPEEGLKFMVYLQKENIIDESGMPKERFSAEFPKEGPSILRIQQVVRGDSAAYFCASSPWANTGELFFGEGSRLTVL.

There are many counts of this clonotype. The chain has TRBV5-5 and TRBJ2-1; D gene unclear. V dropped 5 bases and J dropped 3 bases, with 15 bases sitting between them. Germline V gives CDR1 SGHKS, CDR2 YYEKEE (reference sequence). The CDR3 has 15 amino acids. In DNA form, the CDR3 reads TGTGCCAGCAGACCGACCACGGGCATCTACAATGAGCAGTTCTTC. This encodes CASRPTTGIYNEQFF.

This clonotype has at least ten counts. The J gene is TRBJ1-1, the V gene TRBV15; D gene ambiguous. V was shortened by 7 bases and J by 1 base, with 7 bases between the two germline ends. CDR3 length: 12 residues. Germline CDR1 is LNHNV and CDR2 is YYDKDF (reference sequence). DNA of the CDR3: TGTGCCACCAAGGTGGGGAACACTGAAGCTTTCTTT. This sequence encodes CATKVGNTEAFF.

This clonotype was seen ten or more times. The chain combines TRBV5-1 with TRBJ1-2; a weak D match, TRBD1 (5 bases). This CDR3 region has 15 residues. V dropped 0 bases and J dropped 4 bases, with 13 bases sitting between them. Germline-derived CDR1 and CDR2 are SGHRS and YFSETQ. Here the CDR3 reads CASSLEGDRGYGYTF. For the CDR3, the DNA is TGCGCCAGCAGCTTGGAAGGGGATAGGGGCTATGGCTACACCTTC.

This clonotype was seen ten or more times. J is TRBJ1-5 and V is TRBV6-5; no firm D call. Germline loops: CDR1 MNHEY, CDR2 SVGAGI. CDR3 length: 15 residues. V was cut by 0 bases and J by 1 base, with 7 bases left in between. CDR3 DNA sequence: TGTGCCAGCAGTTACTCGTCGGGCAGCAATCAGCCCCAGCATTTT. Its translation: CASSYSSGSNQPQHF.

This clonotype was seen ten or more times. CDR3 nucleotide sequence: TGCAGTGCTCAACTAATTAAAAGCACAGATACGCAGTATTTT. Protein: CSAQLIKSTDTQYF. This sequence joins TRBV20-1 and TRBJ2-3; D uncertain. The CDR3 is 14 residues long. CDR1 is DFQATT, CDR2 SNEGSKA, per germline (reference sequence). V was shortened by 5 bases and J by 0 bases, with 12 bases between the two germline ends.

This clonotype occurred many times. V is TRBV5-1 and J is TRBJ2-7, with D unclear. Trimming shortened V by 4 bases and J by 5 bases, and 13 bases separated the two germline ends. This CDR3 region has 13 residues. Germline V CDR1 and CDR2: SGHRS, YFSETQ. CDR3 nucleotides: TGCGCCAGCAGCCTTATACCGGAAAACGAGCAGTACTTC. Its protein product is CASSLIPENEQYF.

This clonotype was counted many times. The chain has TRBV20-1 and TRBJ2-7; 7 nucleotides match TRBD2. Per germline, CDR1 DFQATT and CDR2 SNEGSKA (reference sequence). This CDR3 is built from 12 residues. V lost 6 bases and J lost 6; bases outside the gene matches: 8. The CDR3 loop is CSAAEGGSEQYF. The CDR3 DNA follows: TGCAGTGCGGCAGAGGGAGGGTCCGAGCAGTACTTC.

This clonotype was seen at least ten times. V gene TRBV7-6 combines with J gene TRBJ2-2; 9 bases align to TRBD1. J was trimmed by 1 base and V by 3 bases; bases with no gene match: 3. The germline CDR1 and CDR2 sequences are SGHVS and FNYEAQ. This CDR3 region has 16 residues. CDR3 residues: CASSFGQGLNTGELFF. Here the CDR3 DNA reads TGTGCCAGCAGCTTCGGACAGGGGTTGAACACCGGGGAGCTGTTTTTT.

This clonotype was recorded many times. The chain uses TRBV5-1 and TRBJ2-1; TRBD2 aligns across 12 bases. J lost 5 bases, V lost 3 bases, and 6 bases had no gene match. This CDR3 region has 16 residues. Germline loops: CDR1 SGHRS, CDR2 YFSETQ. The chain's CDR3 is CASSSELAGGNNEQFF. CDR3 DNA sequence: TGCGCCAGCAGCTCGGAACTAGCGGGGGGTAACAATGAGCAGTTCTTC.

This clonotype was seen at least ten times. The rearrangement links TRBV20-1 to TRBJ2-7; TRBD1 might be the D (6 bases). The CDR3 runs 13 residues. The V end was cut by 4 bases, the J end by 5 bases, with 15 bases between. Germline V lookup: CDR1 DFQATT, CDR2 SNEGSKA (reference sequence). The CDR3: CSATQGSLDEQYF. The CDR3 DNA follows: TGCAGTGCTACCCAGGGGAGTTTGGACGAGCAGTACTTC.